This T cell receptor beta chain was captured by sequencing in a study of blood T cell repertoires in COVID-19. About the study: Sources were T cells, B-cell-depleted T cells, or PBMCs; the material itself was cDNA or gDNA.

Followed over time, Seattle patients had been enrolled while infection was active. This CDR3 is built from 13 residues. With 0 bases removed from V and 2 bases from J, the gap between germline ends came to 4 bases. Germline V lookup: CDR1 SGHTA, CDR2 FQGNSA. This clone was seen a handful of times. Generated by immunoSEQ multiplex PCR, the TCRdb table keeps only in-frame clones and is missing some. The sample consists of about 170,000 clones, 80% to 90% of them appearing once. Sequencing was performed on peripheral blood. The TCR sequence derives from an older woman with COVID-19, enrolled during active disease. The chain links TRBV7-2 to TRBJ1-2; unclear D gene. CDR3 sequence reads: CASSLAQNYGYTF. Written as DNA, the CDR3 is TGTGCCAGCAGCTTAGCACAGAACTATGGCTACACCTTC.